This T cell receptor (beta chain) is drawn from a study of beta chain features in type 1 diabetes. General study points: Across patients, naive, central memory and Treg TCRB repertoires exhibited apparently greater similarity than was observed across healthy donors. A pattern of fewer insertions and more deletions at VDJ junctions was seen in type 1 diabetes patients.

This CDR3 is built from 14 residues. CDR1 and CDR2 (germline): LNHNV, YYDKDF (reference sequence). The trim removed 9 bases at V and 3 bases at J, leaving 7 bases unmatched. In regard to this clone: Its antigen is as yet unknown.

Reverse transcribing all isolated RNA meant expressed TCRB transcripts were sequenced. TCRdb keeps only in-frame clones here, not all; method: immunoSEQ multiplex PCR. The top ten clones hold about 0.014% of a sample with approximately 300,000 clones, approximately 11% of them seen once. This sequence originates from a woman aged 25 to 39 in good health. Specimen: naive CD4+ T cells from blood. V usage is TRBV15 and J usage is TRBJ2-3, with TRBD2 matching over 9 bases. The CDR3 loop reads CATGGRVRTDTQYF. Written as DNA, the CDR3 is TGTGCCACTGGCGGGAGGGTGAGGACAGATACGCAGTATTTT.